The 21 T cell receptor beta chains below all came from one sample that was sequenced in a study of CD8 T cells in Susac syndrome. RNA totalling about 0.5 to 1 ug underwent reverse transcription with random hexamers. TCRdb independently ran MiXCR on the immunoSEQ multiplex PCR reads; one entry per CDR3 protein. Here the sample spans some 260,000 distinct CDR3 sequences, 90% to 95% being singletons. Specimen: CD4+ T cells from PBMCs. These receptors originate from a human donor with multiple sclerosis.

This CDR3 is CASSQDRTGGLTEAFF. CDR3 sequence (DNA): TGTGCCAGCAGCCAAGATCGGACAGGGGGATTGACTGAAGCTTTCTTT. The chain employs TRBV3-1 and TRBJ1-1, with 10 bases fitting TRBD1. With V trimmed by 0 bases and J by 5 bases, 6 bases remained unmatched. Looked up from germline, CDR1 is LGHDT and CDR2 is YNNKEL (reference sequence). This CDR3 is built from 16 residues. Together with reference TRBV3-1 and TRBJ1-1, the CDR3 gives the full variable domain: DTAVSQTPKYLVTQMGNDKSIKCEQNLGHDTMYWYKQDSKKFLKIMFSYNNKELIINETVPNRFSPKSPDKAHLNLHINSLELGDSAVYFCASSQDRTGGLTEAFFGQGTRLTVV.

The V call is TRBV6-6, the J call TRBJ1-2; possible D gene TRBD1, 5 bases. V was pared by 9 bases and J by 8 bases, with 13 bases between. Germline V gene data show CDR1 as MNHNY and CDR2 as SVGAGI (reference sequence). The CDR3 has 11 amino acids. The CDR3 nucleotides are TGTGCCAGTAAAGGGGCGGGGGGCTACACCTTC. Protein: CASKGAGGYTF.

This rearrangement joins TRBV9 to TRBJ2-4; tentative D call: TRBD1 (7 bases). This CDR3 region has 16 residues. Germline V CDR1 and CDR2: SGDLS, YYNGEE. V dropped 3 bases and J dropped 9 bases, with 22 bases sitting between them. The CDR3 spells CASSAGGSWKGGIQYF. The CDR3 coding sequence is TGTGCCAGCAGCGCAGGGGGGTCATGGAAGGGAGGCATTCAGTACTTC. Supplemented by reference TRBV9 and TRBJ2-4, the full variable domain reads DSGVTQTPKHLITATGQRVTLRCSPRSGDLSVYWYQQSLDQGLQFLIQYYNGEERAKGNILERFSAQQFPDLHSELNLSSLELGDSALYFCASSAGGSWKGGIQYFGAGTRLSVL.

This sequence joins TRBV7-9 and TRBJ2-2; no clear D gene. Germline CDR1 SEHNR, CDR2 FQNEAQ (reference sequence). The CDR3 extends over 15 amino acids. V was pared by 5 bases and J by 0 bases, with 10 bases between. CDR3 sequence: CASSRVWANTGELFF. The CDR3 region has the DNA TGTGCCAGCAGCCGGGTATGGGCGAACACCGGGGAGCTGTTTTTT.

The V gene is TRBV5-1, the J gene TRBJ2-3; D is ambiguous. The CDR3 spans 14 residues. Per the germline V gene, CDR1 is SGHRS and CDR2 is YFSETQ. Trimming left V 3 bases short and J 0 bases short, with 8 bases between. CDR3: CASSWTASTDTQYF. The CDR3 DNA reads as TGCGCCAGCAGCTGGACGGCAAGCACAGATACGCAGTATTTT.

This clonotype appeared a single time. The chain has TRBV18 and TRBJ2-1; no definite D call. Germline V gene sequence: CDR1 KGHSH, CDR2 LQKENI. V was trimmed by 2 bases and J by 0 bases, leaving 8 bases between them. CDR3 length equals 15 residues. The CDR3 DNA is TGTGCCAGCTCACCATGGAAGCCCTCCTACAATGAGCAGTTCTTC. Its protein is CASSPWKPSYNEQFF.

The gene calls are TRBV6-6 and TRBJ2-7; TRBD2 might be the D (5 bases). CDR1 MNHNY and CDR2 SVGAGI come from the germline V gene (reference sequence). The CDR3 runs to 14 residues. Trimming shortened V by 2 bases and J by 3 bases, and 11 bases separated the two germline ends. Written as DNA, the CDR3 is TGTGCCAGCAGTTACGACTATCACGGCTACGAGCAGTACGTC. This translates into CASSYDYHGYEQYV.

The rearrangement joins TRBV28 to TRBJ1-1; 9 positions match TRBD1. Germline CDR1 reads MDHEN; CDR2 reads SYDVKM. Germline trimming cut 7 bases from V and 3 bases from J; bases unmatched to any gene: 9. The CDR3 has 15 residues. CDR3 amino acids: CASTRQGVKDTEAFF. CDR3 nucleotides: TGTGCCAGCACCCGACAGGGGGTGAAGGACACTGAAGCTTTCTTT.

The chain is built from TRBV2 and TRBJ2-7, with D uncertain. Germline CDR1 and CDR2: SNHLY and FYNNEI. This CDR3 region has 12 residues. V lost 5 bases, J lost 7 bases, and 12 bases lay in between. The CDR3 DNA is TGTGCCAGCAGTATAAACCCGCTTGAGCAGTACGTC. This sequence encodes CASSINPLEQYV.

The V gene is TRBV19, the J gene TRBJ1-1, with D maybe TRBD1 (5 bases). The V end was cut by 3 bases, the J end by 0 bases, with 17 bases between. The CDR3 runs 17 residues. The germline CDR1 and CDR2 sequences are LNHDA and SQIVND (reference sequence). CDR3 DNA sequence: TGTGCCAGTAGTATCGATGCCCTCACAGGAATGAACACTGAAGCTTTCTTT. It codes for CASSIDALTGMNTEAFF.

The chain recombines TRBV12-3 or TRBV12-4 with TRBJ1-5; no definite D call. This CDR3 is 14 amino acids long. V was clipped by 5 bases and J by 6 bases, with 14 bases between them. The DNA for the CDR3 is TGTGCCAGCAGTCCTCACGATGACTCTCAGCCCCAGCATTTT. Protein: CASSPHDDSQPQHF.

V and J are TRBV12-3 or TRBV12-4 and TRBJ1-5; TRBD1 might be the D (5 bases). The CDR3 has 14 amino acids. The ends were cut back, 6 bases at V and 5 bases at J, with 14 bases in the middle. CDR3 sequence (DNA): TGTGCCAGCAGCCCCTCTGGGGGGGATCAGCCCCAGCATTTT. This gives the protein CASSPSGGDQPQHF.

The rearrangement links TRBV4-1 to TRBJ2-6; 7 positions agree with TRBD1. The ends lost 2 bases at V and 2 bases at J; junction bases unmatched: 9. There are 18 residues in the CDR3. Germline CDR1 and CDR2: MGHRA and YSYEKL. The CDR3 DNA is TGCGCCAGCAGCCAACCGACTCAAGACAGGGCTGGGGCCAACGTCCTGACTTTC. It specifies CASSQPTQDRAGANVLTF.

This chain uses TRBV2 with TRBJ2-2, with D perhaps given as TRBD1 or TRBD2 (6 bases each). This CDR3 spans 18 amino acids. Germline lookup yields CDR1 SNHLY and CDR2 FYNNEI. Trimming cost V 6 bases and J 0 bases, with 20 bases left between them. This CDR3 is CASSGGWPGGSNTGELFF. CDR3 DNA: TGTGCCAGCAGCGGGGGTTGGCCCGGGGGCTCGAACACCGGGGAGCTGTTTTTT.

This chain joins TRBV28 and TRBJ1-5; D is unresolved. Trimming cost V 1 base and J 7 bases, with 14 bases left between them. The CDR3 length is 15 residues. Germline CDR1 is MDHEN and CDR2 is SYDVKM. In DNA, the CDR3 is TGTGCCAGCAGTTTATCGGGTCGATCGGGACAGCCCCAGCATTTT. Protein product: CASSLSGRSGQPQHF. Based on the CDR3 plus reference TRBV28 and TRBJ1-5, the full variable domain is DVKVTQSSRYLVKRTGEKVFLECVQDMDHENMFWYRQDPGLGLRLIYFSYDVKMKEKGDIPEGYSVSREKKERFSLILESASTNQTSMYLCASSLSGRSGQPQHFGDGTRLSIL.

The chain uses TRBV2 and TRBJ2-3; TRBD2 is a possible D gene (5 bases). Germline loops: CDR1 SNHLY, CDR2 FYNNEI. The CDR3 has 15 residues. V was cut by 6 bases and J by 4 bases, with 17 bases left in between. CDR3 nucleotides: TGTGCCAGCAGGAGGGAGAGGATGAGATCAGATACGCAGTATTTT. Translation gives CASRRERMRSDTQYF.

In this sample, this clonotype turned up once. One junction end disagrees with the germline gene, perhaps due to a read error. The genes are TRBV15 and TRBJ2-1; D may be TRBD2 (6 bases). Germline CDR1 LNHNV, CDR2 YYDKDF (reference sequence). The CDR3 consists of 15 residues. Written as DNA, the CDR3 is TGTGCCTCCAGCAGAGGAGGGAACCGAGGGAATGAGCAGTTCTTC. As protein: CASSRGGNRGNEQFF.

CDR3 coding DNA: TGTGCCAGCAGCGGGGGACAGTTCGATCGCGGCTACACCTTC. Protein product: CASSGGQFDRGYTF. J is TRBJ1-2 and V is TRBV5-4, with 7 positions matching TRBD1. CDR1 and CDR2 from the germline V gene are SGHNT and YYREEE (reference sequence). After removal of 4 bases from V and 8 bases from J, the junction contained 11 bases not matched to a gene. The length of the CDR3 is 14 residues.

The CDR3 DNA follows: TGTGCCAGCAGCCCGGACACGCATAATTCACCCCTCCACTTT. Its protein product is CASSPDTHNSPLHF. The V call is TRBV9, the J call TRBJ1-6; D might be TRBD1 (5 bases). V was shortened by 4 bases and J by 5 bases, with 10 bases between the two germline ends. CDR1 SGDLS and CDR2 YYNGEE come from the germline V gene. This CDR3 spans 14 amino acids.

Only one count was recorded for this clonotype. The V call is TRBV7-6, the J call TRBJ2-7, with a tentative D call TRBD2 (5 bases). V lost 4 bases and J 4 bases, leaving 11 bases between the germline ends. There are 13 residues in the CDR3. Germline V gene data show CDR1 as SGHVS and CDR2 as FNYEAQ. CDR3 in amino acids: CASSSLTRYEQYF. The DNA for the CDR3 is TGTGCCAGCAGCTCACTTACTAGATACGAGCAGTACTTC.

This chain uses TRBV9 with TRBJ2-3; D gene uncertain. Per germline, CDR1 SGDLS and CDR2 YYNGEE. The CDR3 spans 13 residues. V was clipped by 4 bases and J by 6 bases, with 12 bases between them. CDR3 DNA: TGTGCCAGCAGCCTTCTCGCGATGGATACGCAGTATTTT. Translation gives CASSLLAMDTQYF.